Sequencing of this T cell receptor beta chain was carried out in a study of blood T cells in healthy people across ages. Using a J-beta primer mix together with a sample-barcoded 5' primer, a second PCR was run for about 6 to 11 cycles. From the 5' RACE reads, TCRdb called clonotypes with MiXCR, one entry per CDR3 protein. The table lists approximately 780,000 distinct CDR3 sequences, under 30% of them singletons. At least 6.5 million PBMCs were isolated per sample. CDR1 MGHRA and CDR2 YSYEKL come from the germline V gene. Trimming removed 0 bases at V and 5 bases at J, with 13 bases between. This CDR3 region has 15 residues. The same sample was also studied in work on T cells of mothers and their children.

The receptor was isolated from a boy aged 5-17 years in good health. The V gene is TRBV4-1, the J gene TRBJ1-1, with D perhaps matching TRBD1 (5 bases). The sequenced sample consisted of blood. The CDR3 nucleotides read TGCGCCAGCAGCCAAGAGCGGGGGGTGGGAACTGAAGCTTTCTTT. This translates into CASSQERGVGTEAFF.